Following are 25 T cell receptor beta chains from one sample sequenced in a study of cytomegalovirus exposure and HLA in healthy donors. The PCR employed 60 Vbeta primers together with 13 Jbeta primers. TCRdb keeps only in-frame clones here, not all; method: immunoSEQ multiplex PCR. The sample has some 200,000 clones, approximately 84% seen once. The sample was PBMCs. These receptors were collected from a woman aged 45-65 years in good health and CMV-seropositive.

The chain recombines TRBV7-9 with TRBJ2-3; 10 bases line up with TRBD2. V was clipped by 2 bases and J by 2 bases; unmatched bases: 13. Germline V gene sequence: CDR1 SEHNR, CDR2 FQNEAQ (reference sequence). The CDR3 consists of 19 residues. This CDR3 is CASSLPLIWTSGHTDTQYF. In DNA form, the CDR3 reads TGTGCCAGCAGCTTACCGCTAATCTGGACTAGCGGACACACAGATACGCAGTATTTT.

The V call is TRBV18, the J call TRBJ1-4, with a tentative D call TRBD1 (6 bases). Per the germline V gene, CDR1 is KGHSH and CDR2 is LQKENI. The CDR3 totals 16 residues. V was trimmed by 3 bases and J by 5 bases, leaving 16 bases between them. CDR3 sequence reads: CASSPLTGNQNEKLFF. CDR3 DNA sequence: TGTGCCAGCTCACCCCTGACAGGCAACCAAAATGAAAAACTGTTTTTT.

This sequence joins TRBV7-9 and TRBJ2-7; D remains ambiguous. Deletions cut 5 bases from V and 1 base from J, with 9 bases between. This CDR3 spans 13 amino acids. Germline CDR1 SEHNR, CDR2 FQNEAQ (reference sequence). CDR3 loop: CASSLTPSYEQYF. The CDR3 nucleotides are TGTGCCAGCAGCCTGACACCGTCCTACGAGCAGTACTTC.

The V and J genes are TRBV12-5 and TRBJ1-5, with TRBD1 matching 7 bases. The CDR3 length is 13 residues. Germline CDR1 LGHNT, CDR2 FRNRAP. The ends lost 8 bases at V and 7 bases at J; junction bases unmatched: 8. This CDR3 is CASQAGGRQPQHF. The CDR3, as DNA: TGTGCTAGTCAGGCAGGGGGTAGGCAGCCCCAGCATTTT.

The rearrangement joins TRBV6-5 to TRBJ1-1; D uncertain. Trimming cost V 8 bases and J 1 base, with 8 bases left between them. The CDR3 sequence is 12 residues long. The germline V gene encodes CDR1 MNHEY and CDR2 SVGAGI. CDR3 bases: TGTGCCAGCGGCCACCCGAACACTGAAGCTTTCTTT. Protein sequence: CASGHPNTEAFF.

This rearrangement joins TRBV29-1 to TRBJ2-7, with TRBD2 as a possible D gene (7 bases). Trimming removed 1 base at V and 5 bases at J, with 18 bases between. The germline V gene encodes CDR1 SQVTM and CDR2 ANQGSEA. The CDR3 runs 15 residues. The DNA for the CDR3 is TGCAGCGTTGAAGTAGGTGGCGGGGGCAGGGACGAGCAGTACTTC. Residues: CSVEVGGGGRDEQYF.

V is TRBV6-6 and J is TRBJ2-7, with TRBD2 matching 10 bases. After removal of 6 bases from V and 4 bases from J, the junction contained 6 bases not matched to a gene. Per germline, CDR1 MNHNY and CDR2 SVGAGI (reference sequence). The CDR3 extends over 14 amino acids. In DNA, the CDR3 is TGTGCCAGCAGCGAGCGGGGGGGACTATACGAGCAGTACTTC. Its protein product is CASSERGGLYEQYF.

A few counts support this clone. The rearrangement uses TRBV5-4 and TRBJ1-1; 9 bases align to TRBD1. This CDR3 is 14 amino acids long. CDR1 and CDR2 from the germline V gene are SGHNT and YYREEE (reference sequence). Trimming at V came to 0 bases and at J to 7 bases, leaving 4 bases not matched to a gene. CDR3 bases: TGTGCCAGCAGCTTGGCTGGGACAGGGTTTGAAGCTTTCTTT. Translating it yields CASSLAGTGFEAFF.

This chain uses TRBV4-2 with TRBJ2-2; D possibly corresponds to TRBD1 (6 bases). The CDR3 has 15 amino acids. Germline-derived CDR1 and CDR2 are LGHNA and YNFKEQ. Trimming shortened V by 5 bases and J by 2 bases, and 12 bases separated the two germline ends. CDR3 bases: TGTGCCAGCAGCGACGGGACACCTAACACCGGGGAGCTGTTTTTT. Protein product: CASSDGTPNTGELFF.

The rearrangement uses TRBV18 and TRBJ1-1; 8 bases are a match to TRBD1. The germline V gene has CDR1 KGHSH and CDR2 LQKENI. V dropped 2 bases and J dropped 1; count of bases not matched to a gene: 0. The CDR3 contains 14 residues. CDR3 residues: CASSPDRGNTEAFF. CDR3 in DNA: TGTGCCAGCTCACCAGACAGGGGGAACACTGAAGCTTTCTTT.

This clone was counted a single time. The gene calls are TRBV5-3 and TRBJ2-3, with TRBD2 matching over 11 bases. TRBV5-3 carries the ORF label, with uncertain function. V lost 9 bases and J lost 7; bases outside the gene matches: 4. This CDR3 is built from 12 residues. The CDR3 DNA sequence: TGTGCCATTAGCGGGGGGGGAAATACGCAGTATTTT. It translates to CAISGGGNTQYF.

This clone showed up just once. The V call is TRBV2, the J call TRBJ2-5; TRBD1 aligns across 8 bases. Germline CDR1 SNHLY, CDR2 FYNNEI. V lost 11 bases to trimming and J lost 2 bases; unmatched junction nucleotides: 10. This CDR3 spans 14 amino acids. CDR3 sequence (DNA): TGTGCCCGGACAGGGTCGGGGGCTCAAGAGACCCAGTACTTC. This translates into CARTGSGAQETQYF.

The CDR3 reads CASSISGGSYNEQFF. The CDR3 nucleotides read TGTGCCAGTAGTATAAGCGGGGGTTCGTACAATGAGCAGTTCTTC. The rearrangement joins TRBV19 to TRBJ2-1, with TRBD2 matching over 8 bases. CDR1 is LNHDA, CDR2 SQIVND, per germline (reference sequence). Trimming at V came to 2 bases and at J to 4 bases, leaving 4 bases not matched to a gene. This CDR3 contains 15 residues.

The count of this clone is one. The genes are TRBV7-9 and TRBJ2-6; 7 nucleotides align to TRBD1. V lost 6 bases, J lost 0 bases, and 14 bases stayed unmatched. Germline values: CDR1 SEHNR, CDR2 FQNEAQ (reference sequence). The CDR3 consists of 19 residues. The CDR3: CASSFPVDRAASGANVLTF. The CDR3 nucleotides read TGTGCCAGCAGTTTTCCAGTTGACAGGGCCGCCTCTGGGGCCAACGTCCTGACTTTC.

V is TRBV27 and J is TRBJ1-6; the D gene is possibly TRBD1 (6 bases). There are 16 residues in the CDR3. Trimming stripped 8 bases from V and 10 bases from J, with 24 bases between. The V gene's germline CDR1 is MNHEY and CDR2 SMNVEV (reference sequence). CDR3 in amino acids: CASSIGGEIVWSPLHF. CDR3 DNA: TGTGCCAGCTCGATAGGGGGGGAAATAGTATGGTCACCCCTCCACTTT.

CDR3 bases: TGTGCCAGCAGTGTGGACACCTACGAGCAGTACTTC. As protein: CASSVDTYEQYF. The chain employs TRBV6-5 and TRBJ2-7, with D possibly being TRBD1 (5 bases). The CDR3 is 12 amino acids. CDR1 and CDR2 from the germline V gene are MNHEY and SVGAGI. V was trimmed by 5 bases and J by 2 bases, leaving 7 bases between them.

The chain recombines TRBV19 with TRBJ2-1; D is perhaps TRBD1 (5 bases). Between the trimmed V and J ends, which lost 7 bases and 7 bases, there was a span of 14 bases. Germline CDR1 is LNHDA and CDR2 is SQIVND (reference sequence). This CDR3 comprises 13 residues. CDR3 bases: TGTGCCAGTACGTCAGACAGTCGGAATGAGCAGTTCTTC. It codes for CASTSDSRNEQFF. The variable domain in full, completed from reference TRBV19 and TRBJ2-1, reads DGGITQSPKYLFRKEGQNVTLSCEQNLNHDAMYWYRQDPGQGLRLIYYSQIVNDFQKGDIAEGYSVSREKKESFPLTVTSAQKNPTAFYLCASTSDSRNEQFFGPGTRLTVL.

J is TRBJ1-1 and V is TRBV11-2, with D hard to call. Germline CDR1 is SGHAT and CDR2 is FQNNGV. The CDR3 totals 14 residues. V lost 2 bases and J lost 5, with 12 bases in between. The CDR3 region is CASSLLRGTTEAFF. The CDR3 region has the DNA TGTGCCAGCAGCTTACTTCGGGGAACGACTGAAGCTTTCTTT.

V usage is TRBV7-9 and J usage is TRBJ2-1; TRBD2 aligns across 14 bases. This CDR3 is 15 amino acids long. Unmatched junction bases numbered 4, after V lost 4 bases and J lost 8 bases. Per germline, CDR1 SEHNR and CDR2 FQNEAQ (reference sequence). CDR3: CASSSGLAGGYEQFF. CDR3 in DNA: TGTGCCAGCAGCTCCGGACTAGCGGGGGGTTATGAGCAGTTCTTC.

This chain connects TRBV6-6 to TRBJ2-3, with TRBD2 as a possible D gene (5 bases). The V end lost 8 bases, the J end lost 2 bases, and 8 bases lay between the germline ends. Germline loops: CDR1 MNHNY, CDR2 SVGAGI (reference sequence). The CDR3 extends over 12 amino acids. In DNA, the CDR3 is TGTGCCAGCGCTCGGGACACAGATACGCAGTATTTT. Its protein is CASARDTDTQYF.

This chain links TRBV5-6 with TRBJ1-2; TRBD1 aligns across 7 bases. This CDR3 is 16 amino acids long. The trim removed 4 bases at V and 2 bases at J, leaving 11 bases unmatched. Germline-derived CDR1 and CDR2 are SGHDT and YYEEEE. The CDR3 spells CASSAVSGTANYGYTF. The CDR3 coding sequence is TGTGCCAGCAGCGCCGTTTCCGGGACAGCCAACTATGGCTACACCTTC.

The chain links TRBV4-2 to TRBJ2-7; TRBD2 agrees at 8 bases. Trimming removed 1 base from V and 1 base from J; junction bases left unmatched: 6. Germline values: CDR1 LGHNA, CDR2 YNFKEQ. This CDR3 contains 16 residues. In DNA, the CDR3 is TGTGCCAGCAGCCAAGGGGCGGGGGGCTTGTCCTACGAGCAGTACTTC. Protein product: CASSQGAGGLSYEQYF.

Comment on this clone: The junction and the germline gene differ at one end; a read error may be behind it. Other nucleotide sequences from this sample produce the same CDR3. The chain combines TRBV7-6 with TRBJ2-3; 15 bases line up with TRBD2. The length of the CDR3 is 16 residues. Germline values: CDR1 SGHVS, CDR2 FNYEAQ. CDR3: CASSLGTSGGPDTQYF. CDR3 in DNA: TGTGCCAGTAGCTTAGGGACTAGCGGGGGGCCAGATACGCAGTATTTT.

This chain links TRBV7-6 with TRBJ1-6, with TRBD1 matching over 7 bases. V lost 5 bases to trimming and J lost 10 bases; unmatched junction nucleotides: 8. Germline assignment: CDR1 SGHVS and CDR2 FNYEAQ. This CDR3 is 14 amino acids long. CDR3: CASSPDREESPLHF. The CDR3 nucleotides read TGTGCCAGCAGCCCAGACAGGGAGGAATCACCCCTCCACTTT.

The rearrangement uses TRBV2 and TRBJ2-7; TRBD1 aligns across 10 bases. The V segment lost 8 bases and the J segment 4 bases; nucleotides outside the gene matches: 5. Germline loops: CDR1 SNHLY, CDR2 FYNNEI. There are 13 residues in the CDR3. Here the CDR3 reads CASDRGREYEQYF. Here the CDR3 DNA reads TGTGCCAGCGACAGGGGGCGTGAGTACGAGCAGTACTTC.